These 25 T cell receptor beta chains share one sample of origin, sequenced in a study of early T cells in non-severe SARS-CoV-2 infection (dated by TCRdb to the early 2020s). Receptor amplification or capture employed 5' RACE. Sequencing was performed on a NextSeq 500. TCRdb reanalyzed the raw reads on its own, using fastp at Q25 for trimming and MiXCR for clone calling, and kept in-frame beta chains. Rows are unified per CDR3 protein, each entry keeping the most common DNA and genes. The sample yields 70,000 to 95,000 distinct CDR3 sequences; approximately 15% were counted once. Clones ranked in the top ten supply 0.5% to 0.75% of the sample. The sample consisted of whole blood. Receptors were obtained from an adult who was a healthcare worker with PCR-confirmed SARS-CoV-2 infection or an uninfected control (not recorded which).

This clonotype showed up just a few times. The genes are TRBV7-8 and TRBJ2-3; 11 bases match TRBD1. The trim removed 5 bases at V and 5 bases at J, leaving 12 bases unmatched. CDR3 length: 17 amino acids. Per the germline V gene, CDR1 is SGHVS and CDR2 is FQNEAQ. Here the CDR3 reads CASSPPRGTGGLDTQYF. In nucleotides, the CDR3 is TGTGCCAGCAGCCCCCCTCGTGGGACAGGGGGTTTAGATACGCAGTATTTT. Together with reference TRBV7-8 and TRBJ2-3, the CDR3 gives the full variable domain: GAGVSQSPRYKVAKRGQDVALRCDPISGHVSLFWYQQALGQGPEFLTYFQNEAQLDKSGLPSDRFFAERPEGSVSTLKIQRTQQEDSAVYLCASSPPRGTGGLDTQYFGPGTRLTVL.

The sample holds a few counts of this clonotype. The gene calls are TRBV19 and TRBJ1-6, with D possibly being TRBD1 (6 bases). V gave up 5 bases and J gave up 4 bases, with 15 bases separating them. CDR3 length: 16 residues. Germline V lookup: CDR1 LNHDA, CDR2 SQIVND (reference sequence). CDR3: CASSARQDLYNSPLHF. CDR3 coding DNA: TGTGCCAGTAGTGCGCGACAGGATTTGTATAATTCACCCCTCCACTTT.

This clonotype came up a few times. The CDR3 sequence: CASSNYHRTADTEAFF. The CDR3 DNA sequence: TGTGCCAGCAGTAACTACCACCGGACAGCGGACACTGAAGCTTTCTTT. The rearrangement uses TRBV6-5 and TRBJ1-1; possibly TRBD1 for D (6 bases). V was pared by 5 bases and J by 3 bases, with 19 bases between. CDR1 and CDR2 (germline): MNHEY, SVGAGI. The CDR3 contains 16 residues.

This clonotype has a count of ten or more. The chain combines TRBV6-1 with TRBJ1-4; D gene uncertain. CDR1 and CDR2 from the germline V gene are MNHNS and SASEGT. CDR3 size: 11 residues. Trimming stripped 8 bases from V and 5 bases from J, with 6 bases between. CDR3 DNA: TGTGCCAGCGTGGGAAATGAAAAACTGTTTTTT. It encodes CASVGNEKLFF.

This clonotype was detected many times. The rearrangement links TRBV10-3 to TRBJ2-7; 12 bases line up with TRBD2. The germline V gene has CDR1 ENHRY and CDR2 SYGVKD. J gave up 4 bases and V 10 bases, and 5 bases lay outside the gene matches. The CDR3 has 13 residues. CDR3 sequence: CATASGGAYEQYV. CDR3 sequence (DNA): TGTGCCACAGCTAGCGGGGGGGCTTACGAGCAGTACGTC.

This clonotype was counted many times. The chain has TRBV29-1 and TRBJ1-2; no definite D call. CDR3 size: 12 residues. Germline CDR1 is SQVTM and CDR2 is ANQGSEA. Trimming removed 3 bases at V and 4 bases at J, with 9 bases between. CDR3 region: CSVDRASYGYTF. The CDR3 DNA reads as TGCAGCGTTGATAGGGCTTCCTATGGCTACACCTTC. Based on the CDR3 plus reference TRBV29-1 and TRBJ1-2, the full variable domain is SAVISQKPSRDICQRGTSLTIQCQVDSQVTMMFWYRQQPGQSLTLIATANQGSEATYESGFVIDKFPISRPNLTFSTLTVSNMSPEDSSIYLCSVDRASYGYTFGSGTRLTVV.

The chain joins TRBV3-1 to TRBJ2-5; TRBD2 matches at 9 bases. Germline-derived CDR1 and CDR2 are LGHDT and YNNKEL (reference sequence). This CDR3 spans 15 amino acids. With V trimmed by 1 base and J by 5 bases, 5 bases remained unmatched. CDR3 residues: CASSQARGGLETQYF. For the CDR3, the DNA is TGTGCCAGCAGCCAAGCGCGGGGGGGCTTGGAGACCCAGTACTTC.

In its sample, this clonotype was seen a few times. CDR3 loop: CARSPGTGVSNQPQHF. DNA of the CDR3: TGTGCCAGAAGTCCCGGGACAGGGGTGAGCAATCAGCCCCAGCATTTT. The chain joins TRBV6-5 to TRBJ1-5; TRBD1 aligns across 10 bases. In germline, CDR1 is MNHEY, CDR2 SVGAGI. The length of the CDR3 is 16 residues. V lost 9 bases, J lost 1 base, and 9 bases stayed unmatched.

The chain is built from TRBV5-1 and TRBJ1-4, with D uncertain. Trimming stripped 3 bases from V and 7 bases from J, with 16 bases between. The CDR3 covers 15 residues. Per the germline V gene, CDR1 is SGHRS and CDR2 is YFSETQ. The chain's CDR3 is CASSSRAGRGEKLFF. In DNA, the CDR3 is TGCGCCAGCAGCTCAAGGGCTGGACGGGGTGAAAAACTGTTTTTT.

This clonotype was picked up a small number of times. The chain carries TRBV5-1 and TRBJ1-2; D ambiguous. V gave up 3 bases and J gave up 6 bases, with 12 bases separating them. The CDR3 contains 13 residues. Germline values: CDR1 SGHRS, CDR2 YFSETQ. CDR3 coding DNA: TGCGCCAGCAGCTGGGCCGACCGGGATGGCTACACCTTC. This sequence encodes CASSWADRDGYTF.

This clonotype was seen a handful of times. The chain is built from TRBV2 and TRBJ2-3, with TRBD2 matching over 13 bases. Germline CDR1 is SNHLY and CDR2 is FYNNEI. V gave up 4 bases and J gave up 1 base; unmatched junction bases: 8. The CDR3 extends over 18 amino acids. The CDR3 protein is CASSGPTSGGPGTDTQYF. The CDR3 nucleotides are TGTGCCAGCAGTGGACCGACTAGCGGGGGGCCGGGCACAGATACGCAGTATTTT. Combining the CDR3 with reference TRBV2 and TRBJ2-3 gives the whole variable domain EPEVTQTPSHQVTQMGQEVILRCVPISNHLYFYWYRQILGQKVEFLVSFYNNEISEKSEIFDDQFSVERPDGSNFTLKIRSTKLEDSAMYFCASSGPTSGGPGTDTQYFGPGTRLTVL.

This clonotype has a handful of counts. For the CDR3, the DNA is TGCAGCACGGGAGCCGTGGCTAACTATGGCTACACCTTC. Amino acids: CSTGAVANYGYTF. This rearrangement joins TRBV29-1 to TRBJ1-2; no clear D. CDR3 length equals 13 residues. CDR1 is SQVTM and CDR2 is ANQGSEA in the germline V gene. V lost 8 bases, J lost 0 bases, and 13 bases lay in between.

This clonotype was counted ten times or more. The chain couples TRBV6-1 to TRBJ1-1, with TRBD1 as a possible D gene (5 bases). This CDR3 is built from 13 residues. The V gene lost 8 bases and the J gene lost 1 base, with 11 bases spanning the gap. Germline CDR1 and CDR2: MNHNS and SASEGT. Written as DNA, the CDR3 is TGTGCCAGCTGGCTAGGGGCGAACACTGAAGCTTTCTTT. Translation gives CASWLGANTEAFF.

This clonotype was seen more than once but under ten times. The rearrangement joins TRBV5-1 to TRBJ2-5; D remains unclear. The CDR3 loop spans 14 amino acids. Germline V gives CDR1 SGHRS, CDR2 YFSETQ. V lost 6 bases and J lost 2, with 14 bases in between. The CDR3 DNA sequence: TGCGCCAGCACGGCACAGACCACTCAAGAGACCCAGTACTTC. Translating gives CASTAQTTQETQYF. The whole variable domain, filled in from reference TRBV5-1 and TRBJ2-5, reads KAGVTQTPRYLIKTRGQQVTLSCSPISGHRSVSWYQQTPGQGLQFLFEYFSETQRNKGNFPGRFSGRQFSNSRSEMNVSTLELGDSALYLCASTAQTTQETQYFGPGTRLLVL.

The chain joins TRBV9 to TRBJ2-1; 8 bases align to TRBD1. CDR1 is SGDLS, CDR2 YYNGEE, per germline. The CDR3 is made up of 17 amino acids. The trim removed 0 bases at V and 5 bases at J, leaving 10 bases unmatched. The CDR3 region is CASSVEQTGALDNEQFF. The DNA for the CDR3 is TGTGCCAGCAGCGTAGAACAGACAGGGGCCCTCGACAATGAGCAGTTCTTC.

This chain connects TRBV30 to TRBJ1-1; no clear D. Germline V gene sequence: CDR1 GTSNPN, CDR2 SVGIG (reference sequence). V lost 0 bases and J 0 bases, leaving 5 bases between the germline ends. This CDR3 is built from 13 residues. This CDR3 reads CAWSVQMNTEAFF. CDR3 bases: TGTGCCTGGAGTGTCCAGATGAACACTGAAGCTTTCTTT.

This clonotype was seen more than once but under ten times. The chain is built from TRBV18 and TRBJ1-1; possibly TRBD1 for D (5 bases). The CDR3 totals 13 residues. Germline CDR1 KGHSH, CDR2 LQKENI. Between the trimmed V and J ends, which lost 6 bases and 3 bases, there was a span of 11 bases. DNA for the CDR3: TGTGCCAGCTCCCCAGGGTTAGACACTGAAGCTTTCTTT. This codes for CASSPGLDTEAFF.

The table lists this clonotype with many counts. The rearrangement links TRBV6-1 to TRBJ1-1; D not certain. This CDR3 region has 12 residues. Germline CDR1 reads MNHNS; CDR2 reads SASEGT. V was trimmed by 7 bases and J by 3 bases, leaving 9 bases between them. The CDR3 DNA reads TGTGCCAGCATGGACGGTTACACTGAAGCTTTCTTT. This sequence encodes CASMDGYTEAFF.

This clonotype came up many times. CDR3 DNA: TGCAGTGCAGGGACAGGGGGCGGCAATCAGCCCCAGCATTTT. Protein sequence: CSAGTGGGNQPQHF. This chain uses TRBV20-1 with TRBJ1-5; 12 nucleotides agree with TRBD1. Germline-derived CDR1 and CDR2 are DFQATT and SNEGSKA (reference sequence). The CDR3 is made up of 14 amino acids. Losses at the gene ends were 6 bases for V and 2 bases for J; bases not matched to a gene: 2.

This chain links TRBV30 with TRBJ2-5; maybe TRBD2 (7 bases). CDR1 and CDR2 (germline): GTSNPN, SVGIG (reference sequence). The CDR3 contains 14 residues. The V gene lost 2 bases and the J gene lost 3 bases, with 13 bases spanning the gap. The CDR3 nucleotides are TGTGCCTGGAGTCGCAAAGGGGGGGAAGAGACCCAGTACTTC. Encoded protein: CAWSRKGGEETQYF.

V is TRBV6-1 and J is TRBJ2-7; possible D gene TRBD1, 6 bases. Germline V gene data show CDR1 as MNHNS and CDR2 as SASEGT. This CDR3 has 13 amino acids. V dropped 7 bases and J dropped 11 bases, with 21 bases sitting between them. CDR3 nucleotides: TGTGCCAGCACCATGGACAGACCGTCCCCTAAGTACGTC. Encoded protein: CASTMDRPSPKYV.

This clonotype was seen a single time. A much larger clone sits a single nucleotide away, making a read error possible. The CDR3 coding sequence is TGTGCCAGCAGTCCCTCCCCCGGGAGCTTCTACAATGAGCAGTTCTTC. Protein product: CASSPSPGSFYNEQFF. The chain links TRBV6-4 to TRBJ2-1; D may be TRBD2 (6 bases). The germline gives CDR1 MRHNA, CDR2 SNTAGT. Trimming shortened V by 5 bases and J by 3 bases, and 17 bases separated the two germline ends. CDR3 size: 16 residues.

The chain is built from TRBV23-1 and TRBJ2-7; D remains unclear. TRBV23-1 is noted as an ORF with a role that remains uncertain. V was clipped by 0 bases and J by 0 bases, with 12 bases between them. The CDR3 consists of 16 residues. The CDR3 spells CASSQSWQVSSYEQYV. For the CDR3, the DNA is TGCGCCAGCAGTCAATCGTGGCAGGTGAGCTCCTACGAGCAGTACGTC.

This clonotype was seen repeatedly, ten times or more. The gene calls are TRBV7-6 and TRBJ2-1; tentatively, D is TRBD1 (5 bases). This CDR3 contains 16 residues. V was trimmed by 1 base and J by 5 bases, leaving 15 bases between them. Germline-derived CDR1 and CDR2 are SGHVS and FNYEAQ. The CDR3 protein is CASSLVEQALNNEQFF. The DNA of the CDR3 is TGTGCCAGCAGCTTAGTCGAACAGGCACTTAACAATGAGCAGTTCTTC.

The chain carries TRBV3-1 and TRBJ1-5; D unclear. The germline V gene has CDR1 LGHDT and CDR2 YNNKEL (reference sequence). This CDR3 comprises 16 residues. V lost 0 bases, J lost 0 bases, and 9 bases lay in between. CDR3 protein: CASSQDSRNSNQPQHF. The CDR3 DNA is TGTGCCAGCAGCCAAGACTCACGTAATAGCAATCAGCCCCAGCATTTT.